The following is a TCR beta chain sequence with its context. The target antigen is unknown. The length of the CDR3 is 16 residues. Trimming removed 4 bases from V and 2 bases from J, with 15 bases in between. CDR1 MDHEN and CDR2 SYDVKM come from the germline V gene. The data belong to a study of identifying expanded T cells in peripheral blood. Overall study findings and caveats: Variance in clone template counts between roughly 2-week samples significantly increased with total template count across all healthy donors. Differentially abundant clones: around 1.2 between replicates, 15 to 17 at 2 to 3 weeks, less than 20 at four.

The repertoire was sequenced with immunoSEQ multiplex PCR; TCRdb's copy has only in-frame clones and lacks some. The sample has about 78,000 clones; roughly 81% are singletons. V is TRBV28 and J is TRBJ1-3, with D perhaps matching TRBD1 (5 bases). The sample consisted of blood. The sequence was collected from a person between 18 and 75 years old in good health. The CDR3 loop reads CASSSGHLSPGNTIYF. CDR3 nucleotide sequence: TGTGCCAGCAGTTCAGGACATCTGAGCCCTGGAAACACCATATATTTT.